The following is a T cell receptor beta chain sequence with its context. Its antigen remains unidentified. Trimming took off 0 bases at V and 5 bases at J, with 13 bases between the two ends. From germline, CDR1 is LNHNV and CDR2 YYDKDF (reference sequence). There are 15 residues in the CDR3. The record originates from a study of T cell responses to AZD1222 COVID-19 vaccine. The protocol was immunoSEQ multiplex PCR, while the TCRdb copy is restricted to in-frame clones and leaves out a portion. Among over 150,000 clones, just over 90% were seen once, and the ten largest hold roughly 4.3%. Findings and limits, study-wide: Compared with day 0, the breadth and depth of the Spike-specific TCR repertoire rose significantly after two doses of AZD1222. Vaccine-related CD4 TCRs covered spike, predominating at 160-218 and 743-854. There were repertoire samples only from the period after the peak T cell response.

The rearrangement links TRBV15 to TRBJ1-2; D remains ambiguous. This sample comprised peripheral blood, obtained on day 0 of MenACWY control vaccination. This TCR came from an adult in good health. CDR3 DNA sequence: TGTGCCACCAGCAGAGATAGGGCAGGAGATTATGGCTACACCTTC. Its protein is CATSRDRAGDYGYTF. The full variable domain, its missing parts supplied by reference TRBV15 and TRBJ1-2, is DAMVIQNPRYQVTQFGKPVTLSCSQTLNHNVMYWYQQKSSQAPKLLFHYYDKDFNNEADTPDNFQSRRPNTSFCFLDIRSPGLGDTAMYLCATSRDRAGDYGYTFGSGTRLTVV.